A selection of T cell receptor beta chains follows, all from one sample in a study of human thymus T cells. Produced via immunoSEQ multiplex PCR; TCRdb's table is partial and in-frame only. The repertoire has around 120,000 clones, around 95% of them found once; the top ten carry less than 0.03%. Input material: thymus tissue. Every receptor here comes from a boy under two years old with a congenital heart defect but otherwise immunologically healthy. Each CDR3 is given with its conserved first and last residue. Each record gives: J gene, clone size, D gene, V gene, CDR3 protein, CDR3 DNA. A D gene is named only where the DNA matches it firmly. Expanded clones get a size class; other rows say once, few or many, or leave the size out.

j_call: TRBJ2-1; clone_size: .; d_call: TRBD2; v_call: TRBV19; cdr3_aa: CASSIASGYNEQFF; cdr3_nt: TGTGCCAGTAGTATAGCTAGCGGCTACAATGAGCAGTTCTTC
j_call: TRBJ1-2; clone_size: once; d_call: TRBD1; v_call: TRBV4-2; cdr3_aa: CASSHTTGGVYGYTF; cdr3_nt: TGTGCCAGCAGCCATACGACAGGGGGGGTCTATGGCTACACCTTC
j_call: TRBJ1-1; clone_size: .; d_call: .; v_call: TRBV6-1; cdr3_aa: CASREDRVGTEAFF; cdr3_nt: TGTGCCAGCAGGGAAGATAGGGTGGGAACTGAAGCTTTCTTT
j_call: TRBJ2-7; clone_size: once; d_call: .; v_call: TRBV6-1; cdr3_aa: CASSETYEQYF; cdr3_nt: TGTGCCAGCAGTGAGACCTACGAGCAGTACTTC
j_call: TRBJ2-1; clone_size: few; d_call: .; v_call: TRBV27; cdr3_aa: CASKRQGTLVSYNEQFF; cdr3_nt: TGTGCCAGCAAGCGCCAAGGTACTCTAGTCTCCTACAATGAGCAGTTCTTC
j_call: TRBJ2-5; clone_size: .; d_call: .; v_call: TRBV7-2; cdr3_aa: CASSLEGDRYF; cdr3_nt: TGTGCCAGCAGCTTAGAGGGGGATCGGTACTTC
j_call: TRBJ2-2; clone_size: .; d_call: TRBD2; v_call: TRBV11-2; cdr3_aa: CASSPGTSGGAGELFF; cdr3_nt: TGTGCCAGCAGCCCCGGGACTAGCGGGGGGGCCGGGGAGCTGTTTTTT
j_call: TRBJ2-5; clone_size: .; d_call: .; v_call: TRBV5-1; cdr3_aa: CASSLEFGTQYF; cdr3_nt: TGCGCCAGCAGCTTGGAATTCGGGACCCAGTACTTC
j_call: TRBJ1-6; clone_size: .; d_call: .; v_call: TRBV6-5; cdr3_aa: CASKDSPSLSPLHF; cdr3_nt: TGTGCCAGCAAAGACAGCCCTTCGCTTTCACCCCTCCACTTT
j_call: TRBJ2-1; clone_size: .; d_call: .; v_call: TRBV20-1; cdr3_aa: CSARPGGEQFF; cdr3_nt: TGCAGTGCTAGACCCGGCGGGGAGCAGTTCTTC
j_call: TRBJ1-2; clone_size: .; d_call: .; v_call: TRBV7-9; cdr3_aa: CASSFRVPDGYTF; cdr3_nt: TGTGCCAGCAGCTTCAGGGTTCCTGATGGCTACACCTTC
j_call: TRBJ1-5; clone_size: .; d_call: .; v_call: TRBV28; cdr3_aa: CASSLGKGLDSNQPQHF; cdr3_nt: TGTGCCAGCAGTTTAGGGAAGGGGCTCGATAGCAATCAGCCCCAGCATTTT
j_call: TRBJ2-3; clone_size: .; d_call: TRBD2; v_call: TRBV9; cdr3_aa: CASSVEGSGGLTDTQYF; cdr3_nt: TGTGCCAGCAGCGTAGAAGGGAGCGGGGGCCTCACAGATACGCAGTATTTT
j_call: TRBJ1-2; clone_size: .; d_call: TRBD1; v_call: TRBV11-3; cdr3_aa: CASSLAPGQGGDYGYTF; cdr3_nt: TGTGCCAGCAGCTTGGCCCCGGGACAGGGGGGTGACTATGGCTACACCTTC
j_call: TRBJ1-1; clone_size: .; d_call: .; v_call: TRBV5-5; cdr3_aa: CASSLLTVYSTEAFF; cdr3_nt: TGTGCCAGCAGCTTGTTGACAGTTTACTCCACTGAAGCTTTCTTT
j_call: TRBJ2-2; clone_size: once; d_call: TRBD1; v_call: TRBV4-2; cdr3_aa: CASSQVNPPGQGNTGELFF; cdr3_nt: TGTGCCAGCAGCCAAGTAAACCCCCCGGGACAGGGGAACACCGGGGAGCTGTTTTTT
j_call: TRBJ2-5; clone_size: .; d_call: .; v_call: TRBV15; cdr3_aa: CATSRDRRGDHQETQYF; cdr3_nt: TGTGCCACCAGCAGAGATCGTAGGGGCGACCACCAAGAGACCCAGTACTTC
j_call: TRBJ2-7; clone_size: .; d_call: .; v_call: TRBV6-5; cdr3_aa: CASSYSGSSSYEQYF; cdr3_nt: TGTGCCAGCAGTTACTCGGGTTCGAGCTCCTACGAGCAGTACTTC
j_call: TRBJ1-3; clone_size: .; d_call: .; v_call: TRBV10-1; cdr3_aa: CASSESMQGHLENTIYF; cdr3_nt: TGCGCCAGCAGTGAGTCGATGCAGGGGCATCTGGAAAACACCATATATTTT
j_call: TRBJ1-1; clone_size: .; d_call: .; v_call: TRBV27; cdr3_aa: CASSFGGHTEAFF; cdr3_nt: TGTGCCAGCAGTTTCGGGGGGCACACTGAAGCTTTCTTT
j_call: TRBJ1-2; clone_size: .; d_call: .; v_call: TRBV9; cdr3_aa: CASSVGPRGQPGLGHGYTF; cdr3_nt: TGTGCCAGCAGCGTAGGACCCCGCGGACAACCGGGCCTCGGACATGGCTACACCTTC
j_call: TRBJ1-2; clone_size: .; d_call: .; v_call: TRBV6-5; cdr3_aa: CASRNQTVVNGYTF; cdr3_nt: TGTGCCAGCAGAAACCAGACAGTAGTGAATGGCTACACCTTC
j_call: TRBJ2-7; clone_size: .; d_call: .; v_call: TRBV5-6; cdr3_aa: CASSLGLTRPLDEQYF; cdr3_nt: TGTGCCAGCAGCTTGGGACTAACTAGGCCTTTGGACGAGCAGTACTTC
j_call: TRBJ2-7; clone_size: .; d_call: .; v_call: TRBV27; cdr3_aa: CASSYVTPRQSYEQYF; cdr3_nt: TGTGCCAGCAGTTACGTGACCCCGAGACAGAGCTACGAGCAGTACTTC